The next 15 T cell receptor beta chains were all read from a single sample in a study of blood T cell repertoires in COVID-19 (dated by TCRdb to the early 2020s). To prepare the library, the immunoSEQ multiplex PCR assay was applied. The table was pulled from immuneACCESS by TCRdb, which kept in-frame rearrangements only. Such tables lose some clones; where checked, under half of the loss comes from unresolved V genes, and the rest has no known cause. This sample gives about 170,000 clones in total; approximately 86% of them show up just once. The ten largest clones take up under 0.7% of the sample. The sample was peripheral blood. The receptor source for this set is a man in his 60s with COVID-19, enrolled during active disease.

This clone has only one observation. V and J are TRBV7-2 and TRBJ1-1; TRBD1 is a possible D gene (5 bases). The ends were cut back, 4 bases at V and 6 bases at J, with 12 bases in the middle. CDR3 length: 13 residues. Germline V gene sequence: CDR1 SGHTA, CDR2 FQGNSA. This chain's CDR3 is CASSSYRLPEAFF. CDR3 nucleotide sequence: TGTGCCAGCAGCTCATACAGGTTGCCTGAAGCTTTCTTT. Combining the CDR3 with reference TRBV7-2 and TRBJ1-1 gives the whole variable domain GAGVSQSPSNKVTEKGKDVELRCDPISGHTALYWYRQSLGQGLEFLIYFQGNSAPDKSGLPSDRFSAERTGGSVSTLTIQRTQQEDSAVYLCASSSYRLPEAFFGQGTRLTVV.

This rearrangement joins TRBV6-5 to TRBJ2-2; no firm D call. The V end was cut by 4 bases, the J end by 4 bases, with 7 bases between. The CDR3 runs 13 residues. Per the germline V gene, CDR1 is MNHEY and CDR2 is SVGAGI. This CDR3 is CASSSPSTGELFF. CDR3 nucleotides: TGTGCCAGCAGTTCCCCCAGCACCGGGGAGCTGTTTTTT.

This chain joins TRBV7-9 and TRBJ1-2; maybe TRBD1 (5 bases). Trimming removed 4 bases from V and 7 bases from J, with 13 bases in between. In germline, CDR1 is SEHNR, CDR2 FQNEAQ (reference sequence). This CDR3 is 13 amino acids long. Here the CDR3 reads CASSSTGFSGYTF. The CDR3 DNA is TGTGCCAGCAGCTCTACAGGTTTCTCTGGCTACACCTTC.

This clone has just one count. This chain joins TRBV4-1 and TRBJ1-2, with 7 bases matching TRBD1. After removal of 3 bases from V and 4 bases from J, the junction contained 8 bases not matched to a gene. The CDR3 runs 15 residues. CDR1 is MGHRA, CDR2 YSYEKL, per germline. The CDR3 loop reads CASSQETGTLYGYTF. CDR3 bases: TGCGCCAGCAGCCAGGAGACAGGGACCCTCTATGGCTACACCTTC.

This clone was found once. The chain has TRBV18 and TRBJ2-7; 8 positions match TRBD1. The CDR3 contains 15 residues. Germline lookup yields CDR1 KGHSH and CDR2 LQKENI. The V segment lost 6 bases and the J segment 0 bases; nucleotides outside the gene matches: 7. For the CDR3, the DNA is TGTGCCAGCTCGCAGACAGGGGCTAACTCCTACGAGCAGTACTTC. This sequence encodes CASSQTGANSYEQYF.

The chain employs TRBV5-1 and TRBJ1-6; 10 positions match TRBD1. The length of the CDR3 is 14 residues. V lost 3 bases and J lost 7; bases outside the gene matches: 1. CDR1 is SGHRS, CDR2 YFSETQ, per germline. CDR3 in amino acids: CASSSGQGNSPLHF. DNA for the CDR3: TGCGCCAGCAGCTCGGGACAGGGGAATTCACCCCTCCACTTT.

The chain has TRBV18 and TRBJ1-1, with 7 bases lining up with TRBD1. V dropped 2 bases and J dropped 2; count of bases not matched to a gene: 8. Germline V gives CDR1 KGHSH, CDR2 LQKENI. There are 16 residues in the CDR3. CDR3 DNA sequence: TGTGCCAGCTCACCAATGGATGGAGGGGGCAACACTGAAGCTTTCTTT. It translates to CASSPMDGGGNTEAFF. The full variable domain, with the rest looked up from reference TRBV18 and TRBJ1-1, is NAGVMQNPRHLVRRRGQEARLRCSPMKGHSHVYWYRQLPEEGLKFMVYLQKENIIDESGMPKERFSAEFPKEGPSILRIQQVVRGDSAAYFCASSPMDGGGNTEAFFGQGTRLTVV.

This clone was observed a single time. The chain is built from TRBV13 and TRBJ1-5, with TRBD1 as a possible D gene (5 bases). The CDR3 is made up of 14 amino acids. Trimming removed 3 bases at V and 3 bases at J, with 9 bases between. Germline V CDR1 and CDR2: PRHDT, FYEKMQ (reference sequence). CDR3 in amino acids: CASSFRGFNQPQHF. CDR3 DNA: TGTGCCAGCAGCTTTAGGGGCTTCAATCAGCCCCAGCATTTT.

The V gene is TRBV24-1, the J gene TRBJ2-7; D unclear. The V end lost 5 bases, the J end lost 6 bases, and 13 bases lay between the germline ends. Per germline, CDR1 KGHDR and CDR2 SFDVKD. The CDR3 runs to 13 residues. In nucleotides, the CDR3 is TGTGCCACCAGTGCCCCTTCGTCCGGCGAGCAGTACTTC. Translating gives CATSAPSSGEQYF.

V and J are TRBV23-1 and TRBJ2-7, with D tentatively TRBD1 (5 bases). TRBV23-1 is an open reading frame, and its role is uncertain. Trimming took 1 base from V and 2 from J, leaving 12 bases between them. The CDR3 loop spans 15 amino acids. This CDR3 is CASSQYRCITYEQYF. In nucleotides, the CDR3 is TGCGCCAGCAGTCAATACAGGTGTATCACCTACGAGCAGTACTTC.

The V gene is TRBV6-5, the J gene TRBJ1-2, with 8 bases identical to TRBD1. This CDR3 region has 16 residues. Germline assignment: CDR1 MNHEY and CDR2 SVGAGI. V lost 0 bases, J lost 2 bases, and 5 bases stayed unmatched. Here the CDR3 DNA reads TGTGCCAGCAGTTACTCAACAGGGGGAGAAAACTATGGCTACACCTTC. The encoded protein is CASSYSTGGENYGYTF.

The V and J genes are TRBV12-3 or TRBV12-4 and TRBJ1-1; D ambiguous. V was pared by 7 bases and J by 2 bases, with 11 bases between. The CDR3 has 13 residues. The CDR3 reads CASNLYGNTEAFF. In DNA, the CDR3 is TGTGCCAGCAACTTATACGGTAACACTGAAGCTTTCTTT.

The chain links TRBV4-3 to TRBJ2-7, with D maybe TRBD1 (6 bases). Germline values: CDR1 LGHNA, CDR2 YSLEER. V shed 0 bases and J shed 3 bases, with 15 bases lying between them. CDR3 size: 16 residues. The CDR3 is CASSQEQGRGLYEQYF. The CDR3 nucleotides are TGCGCCAGCAGCCAAGAACAGGGTAGAGGGCTCTACGAGCAGTACTTC.

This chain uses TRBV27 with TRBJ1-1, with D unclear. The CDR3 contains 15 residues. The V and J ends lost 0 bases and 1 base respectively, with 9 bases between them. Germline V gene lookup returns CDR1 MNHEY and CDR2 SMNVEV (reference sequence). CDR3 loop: CASSLSAVTNTEAFF. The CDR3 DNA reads TGTGCCAGCAGTTTATCGGCAGTTACGAACACTGAAGCTTTCTTT.

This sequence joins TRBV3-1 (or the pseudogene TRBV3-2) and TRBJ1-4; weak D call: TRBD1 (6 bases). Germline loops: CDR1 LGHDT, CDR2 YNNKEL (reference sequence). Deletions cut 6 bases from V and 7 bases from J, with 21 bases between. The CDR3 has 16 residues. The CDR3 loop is CASSSLPGDSGEKLFF. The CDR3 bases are TGTGCCAGCAGTTCTCTTCCAGGGGATTCGGGTGAAAAACTGTTTTTT.